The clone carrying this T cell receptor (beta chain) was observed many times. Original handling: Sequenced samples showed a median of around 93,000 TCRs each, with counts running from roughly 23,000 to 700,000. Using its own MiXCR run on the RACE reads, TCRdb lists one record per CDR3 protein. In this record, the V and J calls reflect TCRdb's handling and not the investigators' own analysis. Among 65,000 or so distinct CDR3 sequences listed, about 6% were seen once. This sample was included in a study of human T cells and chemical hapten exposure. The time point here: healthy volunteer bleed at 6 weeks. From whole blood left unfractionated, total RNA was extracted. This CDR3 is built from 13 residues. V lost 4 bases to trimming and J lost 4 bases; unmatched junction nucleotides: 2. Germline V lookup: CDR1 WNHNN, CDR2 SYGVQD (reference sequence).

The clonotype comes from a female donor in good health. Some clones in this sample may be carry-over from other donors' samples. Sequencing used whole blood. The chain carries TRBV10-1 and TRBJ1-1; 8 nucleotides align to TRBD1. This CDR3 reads CASSVGQGTEAFF. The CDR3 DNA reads TGCGCCAGCAGTGTAGGACAGGGCACTGAAGCTTTCTTT.